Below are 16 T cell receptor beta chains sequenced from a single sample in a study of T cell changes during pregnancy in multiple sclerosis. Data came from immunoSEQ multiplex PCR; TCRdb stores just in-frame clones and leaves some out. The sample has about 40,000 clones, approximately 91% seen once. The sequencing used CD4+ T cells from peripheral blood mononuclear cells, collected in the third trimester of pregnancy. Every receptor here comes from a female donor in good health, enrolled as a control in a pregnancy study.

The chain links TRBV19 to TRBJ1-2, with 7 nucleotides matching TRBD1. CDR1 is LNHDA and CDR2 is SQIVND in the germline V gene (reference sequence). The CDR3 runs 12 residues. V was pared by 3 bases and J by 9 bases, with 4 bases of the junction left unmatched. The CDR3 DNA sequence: TGTGCCAGTAGTATCAGGGGGGAACGCTACACCTTC. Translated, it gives CASSIRGERYTF. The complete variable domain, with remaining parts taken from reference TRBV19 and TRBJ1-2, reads DGGITQSPKYLFRKEGQNVTLSCEQNLNHDAMYWYRQDPGQGLRLIYYSQIVNDFQKGDIAEGYSVSREKKESFPLTVTSAQKNPTAFYLCASSIRGERYTFGSGTRLTVV.

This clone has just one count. In DNA form, the CDR3 reads TGTGCCATCTCGGGACACCCCGGGCGCGAAAAACTGTTTTTT. Its translation is CAISGHPGREKLFF. V usage is TRBV28 and J usage is TRBJ1-4; D is possibly TRBD1 (6 bases). Germline-derived CDR1 and CDR2 are MDHEN and SYDVKM. The V and J ends lost 10 bases and 8 bases respectively, with 20 bases between them. This CDR3 contains 14 residues. The complete variable domain, with remaining parts taken from reference TRBV28 and TRBJ1-4, reads DVKVTQSSRYLVKRTGEKVFLECVQDMDHENMFWYRQDPGLGLRLIYFSYDVKMKEKGDIPEGYSVSREKKERFSLILESASTNQTSMYLCAISGHPGREKLFFGSGTQLSVL.

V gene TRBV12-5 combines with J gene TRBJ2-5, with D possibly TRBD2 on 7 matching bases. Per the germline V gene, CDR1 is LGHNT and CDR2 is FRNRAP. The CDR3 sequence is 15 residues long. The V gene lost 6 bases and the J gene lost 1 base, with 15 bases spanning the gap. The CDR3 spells CASGTTGGPQETQYF. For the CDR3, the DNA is TGTGCTAGTGGCACCACCGGGGGGCCCCAAGAGACCCAGTACTTC.

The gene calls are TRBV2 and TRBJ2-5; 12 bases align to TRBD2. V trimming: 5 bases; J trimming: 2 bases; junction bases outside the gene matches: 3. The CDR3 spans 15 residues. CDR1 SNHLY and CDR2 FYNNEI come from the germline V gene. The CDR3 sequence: CASSLLAGGQETQYF. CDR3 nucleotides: TGTGCCAGCAGTCTACTAGCGGGGGGACAAGAGACCCAGTACTTC. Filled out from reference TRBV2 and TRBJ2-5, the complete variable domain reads EPEVTQTPSHQVTQMGQEVILRCVPISNHLYFYWYRQILGQKVEFLVSFYNNEISEKSEIFDDQFSVERPDGSNFTLKIRSTKLEDSAMYFCASSLLAGGQETQYFGPGTRLLVL.

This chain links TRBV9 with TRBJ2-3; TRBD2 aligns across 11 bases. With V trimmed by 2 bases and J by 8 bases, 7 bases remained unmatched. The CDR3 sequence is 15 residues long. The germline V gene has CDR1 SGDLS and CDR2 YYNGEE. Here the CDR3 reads CASSVSSGRRGTQYF. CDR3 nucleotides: TGTGCCAGCAGCGTGTCTAGCGGGAGGAGGGGTACGCAGTATTTT.

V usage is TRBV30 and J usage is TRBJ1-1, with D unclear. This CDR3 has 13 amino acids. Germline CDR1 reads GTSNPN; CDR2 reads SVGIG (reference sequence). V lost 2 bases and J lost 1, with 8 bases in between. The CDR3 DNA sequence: TGTGCCTGGAGTATACACCGGAACACTGAAGCTTTCTTT. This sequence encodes CAWSIHRNTEAFF.

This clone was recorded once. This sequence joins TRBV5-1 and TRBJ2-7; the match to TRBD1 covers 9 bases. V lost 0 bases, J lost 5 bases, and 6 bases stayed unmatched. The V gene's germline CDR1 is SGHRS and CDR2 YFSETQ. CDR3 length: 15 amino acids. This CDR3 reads CASSLALGQGNEQYF. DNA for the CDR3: TGCGCCAGCAGCTTGGCACTAGGACAGGGGAACGAGCAGTACTTC.

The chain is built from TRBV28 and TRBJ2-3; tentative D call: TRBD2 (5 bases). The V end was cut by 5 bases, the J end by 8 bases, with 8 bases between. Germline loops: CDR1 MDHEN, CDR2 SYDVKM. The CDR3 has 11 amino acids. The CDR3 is CASSDGGTQYF. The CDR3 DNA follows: TGTGCCAGCAGTGACGGAGGTACGCAGTATTTT.

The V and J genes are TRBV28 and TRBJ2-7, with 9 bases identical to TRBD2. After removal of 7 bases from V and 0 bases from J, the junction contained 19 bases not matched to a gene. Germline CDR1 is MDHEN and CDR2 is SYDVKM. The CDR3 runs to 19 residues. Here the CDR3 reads CASTILLAGPSGGSYEQYF. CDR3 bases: TGTGCCAGCACCATCCTACTAGCGGGTCCATCAGGGGGCTCCTACGAGCAGTACTTC.

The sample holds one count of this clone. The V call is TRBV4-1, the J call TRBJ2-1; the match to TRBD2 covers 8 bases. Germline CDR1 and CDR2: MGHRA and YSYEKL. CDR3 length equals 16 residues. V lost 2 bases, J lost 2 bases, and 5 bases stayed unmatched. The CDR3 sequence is CASSQPTSGAYNEQFF. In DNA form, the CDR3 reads TGCGCCAGCAGCCAACCCACTAGCGGAGCCTACAATGAGCAGTTCTTC.

The CDR3 DNA reads TGTGCCAGCAGCTTAGATCGGGAAGATACGCAGTATTTT. Protein product: CASSLDREDTQYF. V and J are TRBV11-2 and TRBJ2-3, with D perhaps TRBD2 (5 bases). CDR1 is SGHAT, CDR2 FQNNGV, per germline. The CDR3 sequence is 13 residues long. The ends were cut back, 0 bases at V and 5 bases at J, with 6 bases in the middle.

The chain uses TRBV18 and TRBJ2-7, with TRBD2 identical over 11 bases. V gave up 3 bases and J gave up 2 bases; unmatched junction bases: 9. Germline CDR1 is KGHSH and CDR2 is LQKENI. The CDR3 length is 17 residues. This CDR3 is CASSPNLAGGFAYEQYF. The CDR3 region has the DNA TGTGCCAGCTCACCGAACTTAGCGGGAGGGTTCGCCTACGAGCAGTACTTC.

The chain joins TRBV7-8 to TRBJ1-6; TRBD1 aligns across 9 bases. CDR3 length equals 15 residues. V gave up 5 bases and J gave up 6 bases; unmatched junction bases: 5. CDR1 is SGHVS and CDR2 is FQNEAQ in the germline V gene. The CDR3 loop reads CASSETDRGNSPLHF. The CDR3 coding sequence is TGTGCCAGCAGCGAAACGGACAGGGGTAATTCACCCCTCCACTTT.

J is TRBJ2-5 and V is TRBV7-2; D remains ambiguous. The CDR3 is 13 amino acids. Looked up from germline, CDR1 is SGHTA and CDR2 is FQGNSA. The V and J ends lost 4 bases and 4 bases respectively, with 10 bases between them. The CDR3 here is CASSWNSRETQYF. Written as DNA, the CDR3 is TGTGCCAGCAGCTGGAACAGTAGAGAGACCCAGTACTTC. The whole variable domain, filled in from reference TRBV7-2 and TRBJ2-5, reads GAGVSQSPSNKVTEKGKDVELRCDPISGHTALYWYRQSLGQGLEFLIYFQGNSAPDKSGLPSDRFSAERTGGSVSTLTIQRTQQEDSAVYLCASSWNSRETQYFGPGTRLLVL.

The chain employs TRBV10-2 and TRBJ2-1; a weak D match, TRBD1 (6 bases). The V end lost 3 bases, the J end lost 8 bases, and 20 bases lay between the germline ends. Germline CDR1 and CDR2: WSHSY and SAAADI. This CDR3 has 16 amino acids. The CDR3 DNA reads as TGCGCCAGCAGTGACCCCCGGGACACTTCCCTCGATGAGCAGTTCTTC. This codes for CASSDPRDTSLDEQFF.

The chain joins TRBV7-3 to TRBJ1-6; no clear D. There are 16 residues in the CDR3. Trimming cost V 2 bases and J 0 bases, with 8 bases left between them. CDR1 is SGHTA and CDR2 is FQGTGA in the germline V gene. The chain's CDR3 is CASSLRPSSYNSPLHF. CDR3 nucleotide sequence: TGTGCCAGCAGCTTACGCCCCAGCTCCTATAATTCACCCCTCCACTTT.